This T cell receptor (beta chain) is from a study of cytomegalovirus exposure and HLA in healthy donors. 60 Vbeta and 13 Jbeta primers were used in PCR. Clones were sequenced by immunoSEQ multiplex PCR, and TCRdb holds only the in-frame ones, with some missing. Among about 94,000 clones, approximately 75% were seen once, and the ten largest hold over 3%. There are a few counts of this clone. Its target is unknown. General study results and limits: Previously analyzed data showed that most TCR beta V segments were productive at a frequency of about 87% or about 30%. Researchers reported in a later analysis that a missense DCLRE1C variant was tied to TCR beta V- and J-gene trimming. As a later analysis showed, several of the most significant clusters appeared to be linked to common viral pathogens. In a later analysis, donors in an Asian-associated ancestry cluster reportedly had fewer N-insertions in productive TCRs than the cohort mean.

This CDR3 spans 12 amino acids. The trim removed 10 bases at V and 5 bases at J, leaving 3 bases unmatched. Germline V gene sequence: CDR1 MNHNY, CDR2 SVGAGI (reference sequence). The origin of this receptor is a woman aged 40 to 55 in good health and CMV-seronegative. Sequencing was performed on PBMCs. This rearrangement joins TRBV6-6 to TRBJ1-1, with TRBD1 identical over 11 bases. The CDR3: CATGQGATEAFF. The CDR3 DNA follows: TGTGCCACAGGACAGGGGGCAACTGAAGCTTTCTTT.